Detailed here is one T cell receptor beta chain. What it binds is unknown. Germline values: CDR1 SEHNR, CDR2 FQNEAQ (reference sequence). This CDR3 spans 14 amino acids. V was clipped by 5 bases and J by 4 bases, with 11 bases between them. The data are from a study of human thymus T cells. Study-level points and caveats: Unrelated individuals had highly overlapping thymic repertoires, as reported in related research. Apparent skewing of V and J gene usage characterized both thymic and blood repertoires.

Sequencing was performed with immunoSEQ multiplex PCR; in TCRdb, only in-frame clones are kept and a portion is missing. The data hold tens of thousands of clones, with 95% observed a single time. Surgeons resected thymus tissue during corrective heart surgery. Congenital heart defects were the reason for the corrective surgery that the donors, healthy Finnish infants, were having. Sequencing was carried out using thymus tissue. The receptor comes from a girl in the first two years of life with a congenital heart defect but otherwise immunologically healthy. The rearrangement uses TRBV7-9 and TRBJ2-2, with D unresolved. DNA of the CDR3: TGTGCCAGCAGCCCCCCCGCAAGCACCGGGGAGCTGTTTTTT. This gives the protein CASSPPASTGELFF.